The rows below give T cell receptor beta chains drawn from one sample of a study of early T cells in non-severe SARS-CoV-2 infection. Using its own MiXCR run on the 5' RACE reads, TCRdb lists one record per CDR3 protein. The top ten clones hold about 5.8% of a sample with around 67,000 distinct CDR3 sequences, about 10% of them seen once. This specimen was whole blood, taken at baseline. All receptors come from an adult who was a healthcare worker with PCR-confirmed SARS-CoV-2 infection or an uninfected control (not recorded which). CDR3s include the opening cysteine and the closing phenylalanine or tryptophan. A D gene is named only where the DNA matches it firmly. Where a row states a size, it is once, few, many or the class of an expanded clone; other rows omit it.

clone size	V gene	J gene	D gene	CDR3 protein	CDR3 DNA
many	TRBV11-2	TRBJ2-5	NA	CASSLDILGGGETQYF	TGTGCCAGCAGCTTAGATATTTTAGGGGGTGGAGAGACCCAGTACTTC
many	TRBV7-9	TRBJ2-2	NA	CASSFQGTGELFF	TGTGCCAGCAGCTTTCAGGGAACCGGGGAGCTGTTTTTT
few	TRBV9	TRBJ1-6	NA	CASSVTDGLSSYNSPLHF	TGTGCCAGCAGCGTAACAGACGGCTTGAGCTCCTATAATTCACCCCTCCACTTT
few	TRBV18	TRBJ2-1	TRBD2	CASSPGRGGRGEQFF	TGTGCCAGCTCACCGGGTCGGGGGGGGCGCGGTGAGCAGTTCTTC
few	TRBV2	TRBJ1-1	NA	CASSEGYTEAFF	TGTGCCAGCAGTGAGGGGTACACTGAAGCTTTCTTT
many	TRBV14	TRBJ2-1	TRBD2	CASSRGTSGMSYNEQFF	TGTGCCAGCAGCCGGGGGACTAGCGGGATGAGCTACAATGAGCAGTTCTTC
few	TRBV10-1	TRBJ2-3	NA	CASSETPLPTYTQYF	TGCGCCAGCAGTGAGACGCCTCTTCCCACATATACGCAGTATTTT
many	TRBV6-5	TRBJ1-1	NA	CASSYLGTEAFF	TGTGCCAGCAGTTACTTGGGTACTGAAGCTTTCTTT
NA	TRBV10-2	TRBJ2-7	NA	CASSSVRLGYEQYF	TGCGCCAGCAGTTCTGTCCGGCTTGGCTACGAGCAGTACTTC
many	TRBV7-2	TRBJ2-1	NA	CASSLFGRAYNEQFF	TGTGCCAGCAGCTTATTCGGCAGGGCCTACAATGAGCAGTTCTTC
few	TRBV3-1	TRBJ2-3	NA	CASSLPGSRAPDTQYF	TGTGCCAGCAGCCTGCCTGGGTCGCGGGCCCCAGATACGCAGTATTTT
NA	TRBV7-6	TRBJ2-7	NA	CASSQEGGAAAYEQYF	TGTGCCAGCAGCCAGGAAGGGGGGGCGGCGGCCTACGAGCAGTACTTC
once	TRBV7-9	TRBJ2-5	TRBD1	CASSPRRDRGDETQYF	TGTGCCAGTAGCCCTAGGCGGGACAGGGGTGATGAGACCCAGTACTTC
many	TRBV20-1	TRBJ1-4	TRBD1	CSASGTDNEKLFF	TGCAGTGCCTCCGGGACAGATAATGAAAAACTGTTTTTT
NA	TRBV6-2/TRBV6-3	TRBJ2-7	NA	CASSYGVRYEQYF	TGTGCCAGCAGTTACGGGGTCAGATACGAGCAGTACTTC
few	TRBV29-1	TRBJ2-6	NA	CSVRAFSGANVLTF	TGCAGCGTACGGGCCTTCTCTGGGGCCAACGTCCTGACTTTC
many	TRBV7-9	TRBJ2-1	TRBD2	CASSLEALADQFF	TGTGCCAGCAGCTTAGAGGCCCTAGCGGACCAGTTCTTC
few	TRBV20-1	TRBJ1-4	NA	CSARSGPTNEKLFF	TGCAGTGCTAGGTCCGGTCCAACTAATGAAAAACTGTTTTTT
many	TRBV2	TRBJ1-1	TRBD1	CASSKTGGTEAFF	TGTGCCAGCAGTAAAACAGGGGGCACTGAAGCTTTCTTT
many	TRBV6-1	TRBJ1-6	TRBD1	CASSATGEGSPLHF	TGTGCCAGCAGCGCGACAGGGGAGGGTTCACCCCTCCACTTT
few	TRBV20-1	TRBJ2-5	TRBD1	CSARGRGYQETQYF	TGCAGTGCTAGAGGCAGGGGGTACCAAGAGACCCAGTACTTC
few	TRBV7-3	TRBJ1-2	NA	CASSLKPGQSYGYTF	TGTGCCAGCAGCTTAAAACCTGGACAGTCATATGGCTACACCTTC
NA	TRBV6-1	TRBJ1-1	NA	CASSSNTPRGAFF	TGTGCCAGCAGTTCCAACACCCCCAGGGGAGCTTTCTTT
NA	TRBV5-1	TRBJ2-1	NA	CASSPISENEQFF	TGCGCCAGCAGCCCAATATCCGAGAATGAGCAGTTCTTC
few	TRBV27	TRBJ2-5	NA	CASSFYSGGDLQYF	TGTGCCAGCAGTTTTTACAGTGGGGGTGACCTCCAGTACTTC
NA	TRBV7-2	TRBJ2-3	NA	CASSLAGTEYTDTQYF	TGTGCCAGCAGCTTAGCTGGGACTGAGTACACAGATACGCAGTATTTT
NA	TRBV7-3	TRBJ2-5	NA	CASSFRAGRQETQYF	TGTGCCAGCAGCTTCAGGGCCGGGAGACAAGAGACCCAGTACTTC
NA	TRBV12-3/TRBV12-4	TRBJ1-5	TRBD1	CASSRRDRNQPQHF	TGTGCCAGCAGCCGCCGGGACAGAAATCAGCCCCAGCATTTT
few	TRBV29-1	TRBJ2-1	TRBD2	CSVVGGRASTEQFF	TGCAGCGTTGTCGGAGGGAGGGCCTCTACTGAGCAGTTCTTC
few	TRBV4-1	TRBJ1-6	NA	CASSQDRGGNSPLHF	TGCGCCAGCAGCCAAGACAGGGGAGGCAATTCACCCCTCCACTTT
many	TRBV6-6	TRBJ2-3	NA	CASSRRGTDTQYF	TGTGCCAGCAGCAGACGAGGAACAGATACGCAGTATTTT
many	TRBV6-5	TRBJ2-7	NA	CASSYRPTYEQYF	TGTGCCAGCAGTTACCGACCCACCTACGAGCAGTACTTC
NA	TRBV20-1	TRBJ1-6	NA	CSATQDRKNSPLHF	TGCAGTGCCACCCAAGACAGGAAAAATTCACCCCTCCACTTT
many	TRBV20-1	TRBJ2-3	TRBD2	CSARGLAGGADTQYF	TGCAGTGCTAGAGGACTAGCGGGGGGAGCAGATACGCAGTATTTT
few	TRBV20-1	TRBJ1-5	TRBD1	CSASRRDRPNQPQHF	TGCAGTGCGTCGCGCCGGGACAGGCCCAATCAGCCCCAGCATTTT
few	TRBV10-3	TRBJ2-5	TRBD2	CAISEHIWREGRETQYF	TGTGCCATCAGTGAGCACATTTGGCGGGAGGGCCGAGAGACCCAGTACTTC
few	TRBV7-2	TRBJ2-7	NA	CASSPPSLTGNYEQYF	TGTGCCAGCAGCCCCCCCAGCCTCACAGGAAACTACGAGCAGTACTTC
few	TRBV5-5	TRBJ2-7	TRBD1	CASSPTGVLYEQYF	TGTGCCAGCAGCCCAACAGGGGTTTTATACGAGCAGTACTTC
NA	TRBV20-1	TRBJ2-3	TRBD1	CSAAADRVTDTQYF	TGCAGTGCGGCCGCGGACAGGGTGACAGATACGCAGTATTTT
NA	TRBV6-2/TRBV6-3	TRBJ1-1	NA	CASSHPGHLGEAFF	TGTGCCAGCAGCCACCCGGGACACCTGGGCGAAGCTTTCTTT
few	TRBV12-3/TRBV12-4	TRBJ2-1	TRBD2	CASSFAGGYDNEQFF	TGTGCCAGCAGTTTTGCGGGGGGCTACGACAATGAGCAGTTCTTC
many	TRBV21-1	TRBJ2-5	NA	CASSKGFPDKTQYF	TGTGCCAGCAGCAAAGGATTCCCCGACAAGACCCAGTACTTC
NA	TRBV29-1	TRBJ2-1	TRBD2	CSVERTASGSRNNEQFF	TGCAGCGTTGAAAGGACGGCTAGCGGGAGTAGGAACAATGAGCAGTTCTTC
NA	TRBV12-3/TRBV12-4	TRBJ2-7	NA	CASSFLVIIPYEQYF	TGTGCCAGCAGTTTTCTCGTAATTATTCCGTACGAGCAGTACTTC
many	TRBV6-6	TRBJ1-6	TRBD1	CASSSTGINYNSPLHF	TGTGCCAGCAGTTCGACAGGGATCAATTATAATTCACCCCTCCACTTT